This entry is about one TCR beta chain. Many counts were recorded for this clone. Its target antigen remains unknown. Base qualities are not provided; no much larger clone lies one nucleotide away. Spanning cysteine to phenylalanine, the CDR3 consists of 15 amino acids. Of the read, only the CDR3 DNA is kept; its 45 bases are in frame from base 1. From the germline V gene, CDR1 is MNHEY and CDR2 is SVGEGT. Trimming at the junction amounts to 0 bases on V and 5 bases on J, and the germline ends lie 13 bases apart. The immunoSEQ Assay was used to sequence TCRbeta CDR3 regions. After extraction, genomic DNA underwent amplification by bias-controlled multiplex PCR, followed by high-throughput sequencing. In the paper's pipeline: Collapsing and filtering of sequences were performed to quantify the absolute abundance of each unique TCRbeta CDR3 region. T cell fraction was estimated by normalizing TCRbeta template counts to usable DNA, which was measured by amplifying reference genes present in all nucleated cells. Repertoire TCRs were annotated as SARS-CoV-2-specific when V gene, CDR3 amino acid sequence and J gene were exactly matched to a known reactive TCR set. MIRA supplied the reference SARS-CoV-2 TCR set, which was filtered for enrichment in COVID-19-positive ImmuneCODE repertoires so that public or cross-reactive TCRs were removed. Using the MIRA antigens, annotated TCRs were further analysed by specific ORF or by position within an ORF. Breadth was defined as the number of annotated unique rearrangements divided by the total number of unique productive rearrangements, and depth was defined as the summed frequency of the annotated unique rearrangements. Group comparisons of TCR breadth used two-sided Wilcoxon rank-sum tests. TCRdb's version of the immuneACCESS table is confined to in-frame rearrangements and falls short of the full clone set. An unresolved V gene accounts for under half of the shortfall where checked; the remainder is of unknown origin. From that table come the V and J calls and clone size; the DNA was used to work out D and trimming. Across this sample there are 510,000 or so clones, with roughly 87% seen only once. 10% to 15% of the sample lies in the top ten.

The entry originates in a study of Ad26.COV2.S vaccination and SARS-CoV-2 variants (dated by TCRdb to about 2021). Turning to the overall study: Vaccine-arm donors came from COV1001, a multicentre, randomized, double-blind, placebo-controlled phase I-IIa trial of Ad26.COV2.S in healthy adults. Trial participants were randomized into five groups of five, in which low-dose or high-dose Ad26.COV2.S was given once or twice, or placebo was given on both occasions. Ad26.COV2.S was administered intramuscularly at a dose of 5x10^10 or 1x10^11 viral particles, either as one shot or as two shots given 56 days apart. Investigators did not know the trial group allocation while performing experiments and assessing outcomes. The TCR-sequenced set comprised about 32 samples: some 20 Ad26.COV2.S vaccine recipients, 5 placebo recipients and 8 SARS-CoV-2 convalescent individuals. Sequencing of the TCRbeta repertoire served to evaluate the specificity and breadth of SARS-CoV-2-reactive T cell receptors following Ad26.COV2.S vaccination. The full study reports these points: It was noted by the authors that total T cell responses may have been underestimated by the TCR breadth and depth analyses. The study was not powered to compare responses between vaccine doses or regimens. Vaccine and placebo recipients had comparable non-spike TCR breadth, which fits with the vaccine containing only spike. After vaccination, substantial breadth of spike-specific CD8+ and CD4+ T cell responses was reported. Ad26.COV2.S recipients had higher spike-specific TCR breadth than placebo recipients (P = 0.0014).

What the treatment or condition label conveys for this sample: around 19 received Ad26.COV2.S at low or high dose, single or two shots; several received placebo; per-sample allocation not given. Repertoires of vaccine and placebo recipients were sequenced from samples taken on day 63 after the first injection. In Cohort 1b, 25 adults aged 18-55 years were enrolled at a single site in Boston, USA, between 29 July and 7 August 2020. Ad26.COV2.S was a replication-incompetent adenovirus type 26 vector expressing a prefusion-stabilized SARS-CoV-2 spike protein from the original Wuhan strain. The clonotype originates from a person aged 18-60 years who received the Ad26.COV2.S COVID-19 vaccine or a placebo. The V gene is TRBV6-2 or TRBV6-3 and the J gene is TRBJ1-2; 5 matching bases give a weak D call of TRBD1. Sequenced material: peripheral blood, taken in a trial of Ad26.COV2.S vaccine versus placebo. The DNA sequence is TGTGCCAGCAGTTACTCTGGCAGGGAGAGGTATGGCTACACCTTC. This sequence encodes CASSYSGRERYGYTF.